These T cell receptor beta chains were read from a single sample in a study of Ad26.COV2.S vaccination and SARS-CoV-2 variants. Libraries were prepared by immunoSEQ multiplex PCR; TCRdb keeps only in-frame clonotypes and omits some of them. The sample yields about 350,000 clones, just over 90% seen once. This sample comprised peripheral blood, obtained after recovery from COVID-19. The receptors come from a human donor who had recovered from COVID-19. The CDR3 runs from the conserved cysteine through the conserved F or W. Each record gives: J gene, V gene, clone size, D gene, CDR3 protein, CDR3 DNA. The D gene is left open where the match is weak. Some rows mark clone size as missing; the rest say once, few, many or name a class of expanded clone.

TRBJ1-4 TRBV11-2 - TRBD1 CASSSGTGMAGEKLFF TGTGCCAGCAGTTCCGGGACAGGGATGGCGGGTGAAAAACTGTTTTTT
TRBJ1-4 TRBV6-1 few TRBD1 CASSDPRTGSEKLFF TGTGCCAGCAGTGACCCTAGGACAGGGAGTGAAAAACTGTTTTTT
TRBJ1-6 TRBV10-3 - TRBD1 CAIRGTENSPLHF TGTGCCATCAGGGGGACAGAGAATTCACCCCTCCACTTT
TRBJ2-7 TRBV7-9 - - CASSNWDEQYF TGTGCCAGCAGCAACTGGGACGAGCAGTACTTC
TRBJ2-1 TRBV27 - TRBD1 CASSLRDRGNEQFF TGTGCCAGCAGTTTACGAGACAGGGGGAATGAGCAGTTCTTC
TRBJ2-3 TRBV9 - - CASSVTSTDTQYF TGTGCCAGCAGCGTAACAAGCACAGATACGCAGTATTTT
TRBJ2-7 TRBV6-5 - - CASSYSLDYEQYF TGTGCCAGCAGTTACTCCTTGGACTACGAGCAGTACTTC
TRBJ2-2 TRBV9 - - CASSGTMGELFF TGTGCCAGCAGCGGAACCATGGGGGAGCTGTTTTTT
TRBJ1-2 TRBV5-3 - TRBD1 CARSLGRDRDYGYTF TGTGCCAGAAGCTTGGGCCGGGACAGGGACTATGGCTACACCTTC
TRBJ1-3 TRBV9 - - CASSGYRDTIYF TGTGCCAGCAGCGGTTACAGGGACACCATATATTTT
TRBJ1-3 TRBV4-1 - - CASSQDEAAGSGNTIYF TGCGCCAGCAGCCAAGATGAGGCGGCTGGGTCTGGAAACACCATATATTTT
TRBJ1-6 TRBV5-6 - - CASSLGAGLRIQALHF TGTGCCAGCAGCTTGGGTGCGGGACTTCGAATTCAGGCCCTCCACTTT
TRBJ1-1 TRBV19 - - CASSISGVRNTEAFF TGTGCCAGTAGTATATCGGGCGTTCGGAACACTGAAGCTTTCTTT
TRBJ2-2 TRBV7-7 - - CASSFGQPNTGELFF TGTGCCAGCAGCTTTGGGCAGCCCAACACCGGGGAGCTGTTTTTT
TRBJ1-1 TRBV2 - - CASRLGQNTEAFF TGTGCCAGCAGACTCGGACAGAACACTGAAGCTTTCTTT
TRBJ2-5 TRBV2 - - CASSGKTQYF TGTGCCAGCTCAGGGAAGACCCAGTACTTC
TRBJ2-5 TRBV7-6 - TRBD2 CASSPRRLAGEKETQYF TGTGCCAGCAGCCCGAGGCGACTAGCGGGGGAAAAAGAGACCCAGTACTTC
TRBJ1-1 TRBV3-1/TRBV3-2 - - CASSQGMRTEAFF TGTGCCAGCAGCCAGGGGATGCGTACTGAAGCTTTCTTT
TRBJ1-1 TRBV7-6 once - CASSSRRMNTEAFF TGTGCCAGCAGCTCGAGACGGATGAACACTGAAGCTTTCTTT
TRBJ1-2 TRBV29-1 - - CSGRAREDYGYTF TGCAGCGGGCGGGCCAGGGAGGACTATGGCTACACCTTC
TRBJ2-3 TRBV2 once - CASSPWGDGRDTQYF TGTGCCAGCAGCCCTTGGGGGGACGGGAGAGATACGCAGTATTTT
TRBJ2-1 TRBV7-9 once TRBD1 CASRRSQGVGNEQFF TGTGCCAGCAGGAGGAGTCAGGGGGTGGGTAATGAGCAGTTCTTC
TRBJ1-1 TRBV5-1 few - CASSPLGQITEAFF TGCGCCAGCAGCCCGCTCGGGCAGATCACTGAAGCTTTCTTT
TRBJ1-5 TRBV6-6 - - CASSPPRDTTNSNQPQHF TGTGCCAGCAGTCCCCCCCGGGACACTACTAATAGCAATCAGCCCCAGCATTTT
TRBJ2-2 TRBV15 - TRBD2 CATSPGRVNTGELFF TGTGCCACCAGCCCTGGGAGGGTAAACACCGGGGAGCTGTTTTTT
TRBJ1-6 TRBV7-8 - - CASSLARLGSSYNSPLHF TGTGCCAGCAGCTTAGCGCGGTTGGGGAGCTCCTATAATTCACCCCTCCACTTT